This TCR beta chain was obtained from a study of blood T cell repertoires in COVID-19. Study information: The United States, Italy and Spain provided the acute and convalescent COVID-19 samples. PBMCs, B-cell-depleted T cells, or T cells provided the cDNA or gDNA that made up the material.

Germline CDR1 reads SGHTA; CDR2 reads FQGNSA. The CDR3 length is 15 residues. The junction had 4 bases not matched to a gene; V was cut back by 3 bases and J by 4 bases. Per the original methods: From reference gene primer amplification, estimates of nucleated cell counts were derived. Here immunoSEQ multiplex PCR was the method, and the copy in TCRdb shows in-frame clones only, minus some. V and J calls and clone size are those listed in that table; D and trimming were worked out from the DNA. The sample contains about 160,000 clones, roughly 84% of which appear only once. The source material was peripheral blood. The receptor was derived from a woman of 80 years or more with active or convalescent COVID-19. This chain links TRBV7-2 with TRBJ1-3; 9 nucleotides line up with TRBD1. Here the CDR3 reads CASSFGTGKGNTIYF. In DNA form, the CDR3 reads TGTGCCAGCAGCTTCGGGACAGGGAAGGGAAACACCATATATTTT.